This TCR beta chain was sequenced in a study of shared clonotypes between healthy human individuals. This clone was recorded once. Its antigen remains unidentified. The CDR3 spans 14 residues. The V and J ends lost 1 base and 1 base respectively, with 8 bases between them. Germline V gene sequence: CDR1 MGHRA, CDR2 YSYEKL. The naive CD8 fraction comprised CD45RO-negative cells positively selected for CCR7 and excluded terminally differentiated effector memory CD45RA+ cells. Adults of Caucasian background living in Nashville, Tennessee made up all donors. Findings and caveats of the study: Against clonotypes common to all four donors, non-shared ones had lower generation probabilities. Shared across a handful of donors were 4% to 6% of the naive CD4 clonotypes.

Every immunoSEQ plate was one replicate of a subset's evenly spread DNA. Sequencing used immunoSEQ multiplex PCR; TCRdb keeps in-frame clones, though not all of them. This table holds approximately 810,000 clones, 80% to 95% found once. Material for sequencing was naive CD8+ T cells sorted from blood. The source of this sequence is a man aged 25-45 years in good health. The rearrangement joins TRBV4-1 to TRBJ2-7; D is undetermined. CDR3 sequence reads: CASSQAGFSYEQYF. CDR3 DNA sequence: TGCGCCAGCAGCCAAGCCGGGTTTTCCTACGAGCAGTACTTC.